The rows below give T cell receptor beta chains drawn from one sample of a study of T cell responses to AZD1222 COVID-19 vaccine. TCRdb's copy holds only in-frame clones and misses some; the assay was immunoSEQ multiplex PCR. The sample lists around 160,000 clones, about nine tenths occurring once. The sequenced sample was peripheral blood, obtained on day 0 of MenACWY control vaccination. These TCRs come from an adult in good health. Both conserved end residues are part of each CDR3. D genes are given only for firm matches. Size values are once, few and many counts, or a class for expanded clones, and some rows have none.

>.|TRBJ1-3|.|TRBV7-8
TGTGCCAGCAGCTTAGGGGTATCTGGAAACACCATATATTTT
CASSLGVSGNTIYF
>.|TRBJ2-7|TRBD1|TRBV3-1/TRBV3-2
TGTGCCAGCAGCCGCGGACAGGGGGCGTACGAGCAGTACTTC
CASSRGQGAYEQYF
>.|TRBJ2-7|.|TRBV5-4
TGTGCCAGCAGCTTGAGAGGCAGGGGTTCGGGCGAGCAGTACTTC
CASSLRGRGSGEQYF
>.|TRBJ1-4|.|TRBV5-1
TGCGCCAGCAGCTTGGGGATCCCAACTAATGAAAAACTGTTTTTT
CASSLGIPTNEKLFF
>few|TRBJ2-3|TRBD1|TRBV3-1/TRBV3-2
TGTGCCAGCAGCCAACAGGGGGCAGATACGCAGTATTTT
CASSQQGADTQYF
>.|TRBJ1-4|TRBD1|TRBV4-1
TGCGCCAGCAGCCAAGATCGGGCAGGGGGGAGAGAAAAACTGTTTTTT
CASSQDRAGGREKLFF
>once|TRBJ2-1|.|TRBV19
TGTGCCAGTAGTATACTAGGAGCCTACAATGAGCAGTTCTTC
CASSILGAYNEQFF
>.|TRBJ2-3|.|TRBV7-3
TGTGCCAGCAGCTTCGGACTTTTAGGAGCGGAAGATACGCAGTATTTT
CASSFGLLGAEDTQYF
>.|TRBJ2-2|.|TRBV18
TGTGCCAGCTCACCACTAAAGGAGGAGCTGTTTTTT
CASSPLKEELFF
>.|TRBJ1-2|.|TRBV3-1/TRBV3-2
TGTGCCAGCAGCCGAATTGCGGCGCCTGAAAGCACCTTC
CASSRIAAPESTF
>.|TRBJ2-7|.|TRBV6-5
TGTGCCAGCCAGAGGGCAGCCGAGAGGTACGAGCAGTACTTC
CASQRAAERYEQYF
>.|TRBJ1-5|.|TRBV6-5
TGTGCCAGCAGTTTACAGGTTAGCAATCAGCCCCAGCATTTT
CASSLQVSNQPQHF
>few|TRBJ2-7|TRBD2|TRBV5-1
TGCGCCAGCAGCTTGGGACTAGCGGGAGGTTACGAGCAGTACTTC
CASSLGLAGGYEQYF
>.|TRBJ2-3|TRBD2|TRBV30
TGTGCCTGGAGTGTATCTAGCGGGATTTCAGATACGCAGTATTTT
CAWSVSSGISDTQYF
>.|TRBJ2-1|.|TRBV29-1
TGCAGCGTTGAAAGTACACCTGTGTACAATGAGCAGTTCTTC
CSVESTPVYNEQFF
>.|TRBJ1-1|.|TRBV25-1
TGTGCCAGCAGTGAATCTGGAGGTACTGAAGCTTTCTTT
CASSESGGTEAFF
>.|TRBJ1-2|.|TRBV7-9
TGTGCCAGCAGCTTAGCGTCCAGGGTCGGAGGCTACACCTTC
CASSLASRVGGYTF
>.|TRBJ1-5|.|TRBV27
TGTGCCAGCAGTTTTGGAAGGAATAGCAATCAGCCCCAGCATTTT
CASSFGRNSNQPQHF
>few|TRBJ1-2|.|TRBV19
TGTGCCAGTGGGTCGGGGGTTTTCGGCTACACCTTC
CASGSGVFGYTF
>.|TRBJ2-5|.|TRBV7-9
TGTGCCAGCAGCCTACAAGAGACCCAGTACTTC
CASSLQETQYF
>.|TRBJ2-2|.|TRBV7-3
TGTGCCAGCAGCTCCGTTGGGGTACCCTACGGGGAGCTGTTTTTT
CASSSVGVPYGELFF
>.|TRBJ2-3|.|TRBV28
TGTGCCACCTCTATCACAGATACGCAGTATTTT
CATSITDTQYF
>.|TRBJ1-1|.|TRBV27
TGTGCCAGCAGCTTTGATCTAATGAACACTGAAGCTTTCTTT
CASSFDLMNTEAFF
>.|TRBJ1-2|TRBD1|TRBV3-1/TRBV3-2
TGTGCCAGCAGGGGACAGGGGCCCGATGGCTACACCTTC
CASRGQGPDGYTF
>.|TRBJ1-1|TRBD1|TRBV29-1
TGCAGCGCCAAGACAGGGCTGAACACTGAAGCTTTCTTT
CSAKTGLNTEAFF
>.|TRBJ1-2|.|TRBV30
TGTGCCTGGAGTCCAACCGGGACCGAACGATTTAACAACTATGGCTACACCTTC
CAWSPTGTERFNNYGYTF
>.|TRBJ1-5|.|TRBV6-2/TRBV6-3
TGTGCCAGCAGCGAAAATAGGGGTAATAGCAATCAGCCCCAGCATTTT
CASSENRGNSNQPQHF